The present TCR beta chain was sequenced within a study of T-cell reconstitution after alpha-beta-depleted transplantation in children. Construction of the TCRbeta library involved unique molecular identifiers. TCRdb re-analysed the PCR reads in MiXCR, keeping a single row per CDR3 protein. The sample has some 250,000 distinct CDR3 sequences, about 12% seen once. This clonotype came up many times. Germline V CDR1 and CDR2: SGHRS, YFSETQ. V shed 4 bases and J 6 bases; nucleotides not matched to a gene: 8. This CDR3 is built from 15 residues. V usage is TRBV5-1 and J usage is TRBJ2-3; TRBD1 agrees at 10 bases. The specimen was PBMCs from the stem cell graft donor, collected from the stem cell graft. This receptor was identified in a human donor who donated a stem cell graft to a child with acute lymphoblastic leukemia. DNA of the CDR3: TGCGCCAGCAGCCAGGACAGGGGGTCATCGGATACGCAGTATTTT. It codes for CASSQDRGSSDTQYF.